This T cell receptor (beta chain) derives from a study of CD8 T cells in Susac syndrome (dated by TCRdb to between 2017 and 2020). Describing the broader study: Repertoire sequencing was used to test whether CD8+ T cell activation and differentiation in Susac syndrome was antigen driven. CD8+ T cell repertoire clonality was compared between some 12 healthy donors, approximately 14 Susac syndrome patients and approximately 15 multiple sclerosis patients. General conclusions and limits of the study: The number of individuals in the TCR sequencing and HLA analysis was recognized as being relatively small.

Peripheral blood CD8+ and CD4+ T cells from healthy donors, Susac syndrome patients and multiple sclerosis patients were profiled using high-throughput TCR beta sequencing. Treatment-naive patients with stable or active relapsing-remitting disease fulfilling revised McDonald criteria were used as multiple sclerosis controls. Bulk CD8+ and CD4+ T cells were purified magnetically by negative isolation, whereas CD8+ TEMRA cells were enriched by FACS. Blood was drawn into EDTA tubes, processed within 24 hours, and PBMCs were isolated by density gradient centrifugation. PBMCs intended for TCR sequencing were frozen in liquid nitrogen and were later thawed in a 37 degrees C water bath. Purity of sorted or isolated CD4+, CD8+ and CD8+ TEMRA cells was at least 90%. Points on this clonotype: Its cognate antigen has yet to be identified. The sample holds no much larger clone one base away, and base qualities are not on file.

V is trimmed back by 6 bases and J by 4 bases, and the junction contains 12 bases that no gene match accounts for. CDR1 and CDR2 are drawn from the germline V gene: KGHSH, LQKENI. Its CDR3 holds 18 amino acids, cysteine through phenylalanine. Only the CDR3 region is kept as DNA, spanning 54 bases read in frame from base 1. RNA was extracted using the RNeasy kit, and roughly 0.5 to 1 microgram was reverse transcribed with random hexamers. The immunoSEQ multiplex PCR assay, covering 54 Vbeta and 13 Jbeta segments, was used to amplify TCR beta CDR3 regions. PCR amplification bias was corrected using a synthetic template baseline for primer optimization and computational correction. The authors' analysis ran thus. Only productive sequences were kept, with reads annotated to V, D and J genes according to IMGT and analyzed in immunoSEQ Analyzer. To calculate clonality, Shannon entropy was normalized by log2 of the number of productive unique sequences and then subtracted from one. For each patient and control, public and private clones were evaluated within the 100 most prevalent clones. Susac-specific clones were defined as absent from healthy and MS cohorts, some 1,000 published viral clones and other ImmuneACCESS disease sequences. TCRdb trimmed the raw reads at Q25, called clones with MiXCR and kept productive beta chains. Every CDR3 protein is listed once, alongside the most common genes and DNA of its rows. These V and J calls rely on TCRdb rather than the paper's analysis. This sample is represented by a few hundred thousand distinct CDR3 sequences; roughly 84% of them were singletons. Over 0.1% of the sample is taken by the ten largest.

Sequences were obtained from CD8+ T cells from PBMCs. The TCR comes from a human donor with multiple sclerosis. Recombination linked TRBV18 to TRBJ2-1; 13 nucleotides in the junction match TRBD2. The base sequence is TGTGCCAGCTCCCTCAGGACTAGCGGGAGACAATCTTACAATGAGCAGTTCTTC. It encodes CASSLRTSGRQSYNEQFF.